This T cell receptor beta chain was obtained from a study of human T cells and chemical hapten exposure. Study-level background: The use of 2% DPC on around 2 cm by around 2 cm of upper inner arm skin constituted sensitization.

The germline V gene has CDR1 MNHNS and CDR2 SASEGT. This CDR3 spans 13 amino acids. Trimming took 1 base from V and 2 from J, leaving 5 bases between them. TCRdb re-called the RACE reads with MiXCR, one entry per CDR3 protein. The sample holds about 80,000 distinct CDR3 sequences, about 9.4% seen once. This clonotype was detected many times. The time point is: patch test 2, 6 weeks after DPC sensitization. Specified treatment: therapeutic diphenylcyclopropenone sensitization with weekly scalp DPC. The V and J genes are TRBV6-1 and TRBJ1-2; no firm D call. Here the sequenced sample was whole blood, taken in connection with sensitization to the hapten diphenylcyclopropenone (DPC). The receptor's source is a woman in her twenties or thirties with alopecia areata. Some clones in this sample may be carry-over from other donors' samples. CDR3 DNA sequence: TGTGCCAGCAGTGAAGGTCGCAACTATGGCTACACCTTC. It codes for CASSEGRNYGYTF.